These T cell receptor beta chains were read from a single sample in a study of PD-1 blockade in classical Hodgkin lymphoma. Using immunoSEQ multiplex PCR, the repertoire was profiled, and TCRdb retains in-frame clones only, with some absent. The data contain about 20,000 clones, less than 75% of them singletons. The sequencing used peripheral blood mononuclear cells (PBMCs), collected before the second cycle of nivolumab. Receptors originate from a human donor with classical Hodgkin lymphoma. The CDR3 runs from the conserved cysteine through the conserved F or W. The order of the fields is J gene, clone size, D gene, V gene, CDR3 DNA, CDR3 protein. The D gene is left open where the match is weak. Clone size is not always given. Where it is, it says once, few, many or a class for expanded clones.

>TRBJ1-1|-|-|TRBV7-2
TGTGCCAGCAGCCCAATCAGGGGAGCGAACACTGAAGCTTTCTTT
CASSPIRGANTEAFF
>TRBJ1-1|-|-|TRBV19
TGTGCCAGTACGAGGGGCACTGAAGCTTTCTTT
CASTRGTEAFF
>TRBJ1-2|-|TRBD1|TRBV4-1
TGCGCCAGCAGCAACGTACAGGGGAACTATGGCTACACCTTC
CASSNVQGNYGYTF
>TRBJ1-1|-|-|TRBV4-2
TGTGCCAGCAGCCAAGATACAGGGAGTCACACTGAAGCTTTCTTT
CASSQDTGSHTEAFF
>TRBJ2-2|-|TRBD1|TRBV7-7
TGTGCTAGCAGAGGGACAGGGAACACCGGGGAGCTGTTTTTT
CASRGTGNTGELFF
>TRBJ2-2|-|-|TRBV25-1
TGTGCCAGCATAGGGCTAGCGAGCACCGGGGAGCTGTTTTTT
CASIGLASTGELFF
>TRBJ2-4|-|TRBD2|TRBV19
TGTGCCAGTAGGGAAACGGGGGGGCCGAAAAACATTCAGTACTTC
CASRETGGPKNIQYF
>TRBJ2-6|-|-|TRBV29-1
TGCAGCGTTGTGGGAGCGTGGGGCAAAGGGGCAGGGGCCAACGTCCTGACTTTC
CSVVGAWGKGAGANVLTF
>TRBJ1-2|-|-|TRBV18
TGTGCCAGCTCACCACGACACGGAGCCACTAACTATGGCTACACCTTC
CASSPRHGATNYGYTF
>TRBJ1-1|-|-|TRBV6-1
TGTGCCAGCCAAGCATGGTACACTGAAGCTTTCTTT
CASQAWYTEAFF
>TRBJ2-7|few|TRBD1|TRBV5-5
TGTGCCAGCAGCTTGGCCCCGGGACAGACCTACGAGCAGTACTTC
CASSLAPGQTYEQYF
>TRBJ2-5|-|TRBD1|TRBV9
TGTGCCAGCAGCTGGGACAGGGGGGGAGAGCAGTACTTC
CASSWDRGGEQYF
>TRBJ1-1|medium-sized|-|TRBV9
TGTGCCAGCAGCGCAGGGACCTGGAGGAACACTGAAGCTTTCTTT
CASSAGTWRNTEAFF
>TRBJ2-7|-|TRBD2|TRBV5-1
TGCGCCAGCAGCTGGGGGACTAGCGGGAGCGACGAGCAGTACTTC
CASSWGTSGSDEQYF
>TRBJ1-1|-|-|TRBV27
TGTGCCAGCAGTTTAGTACAGTCGAACACTGAAGCTTTCTTT
CASSLVQSNTEAFF
>TRBJ2-7|-|-|TRBV28
TGTGCCAGCAGTTTTCAGCATGCTGACTACGAGCAGTACTTC
CASSFQHADYEQYF
>TRBJ2-2|once|-|TRBV5-1
TGCGCCAGCACTCACCAACAAAGCACAACCGGGGAGCTGTTTTTT
CASTHQQSTTGELFF
>TRBJ1-5|-|-|TRBV19
TGTGCCAGTAGTCCCGTGACGTATAGCAATCAGCCCCAGCATTTT
CASSPVTYSNQPQHF
>TRBJ2-1|-|-|TRBV18
TGTGCCAGCTCACCACGCCTGAGCTCCTACAATGAGCAGTTCTTC
CASSPRLSSYNEQFF
>TRBJ1-5|-|-|TRBV10-3
TGTGCCATCAAGAACGGCCCCAATCAGCCCCAGCATTTT
CAIKNGPNQPQHF
>TRBJ1-3|-|-|TRBV11-3
TGTGCCAGCAGCGCAGCGGGAGGAAGCGTCTCTGGAAACACCATATATTTT
CASSAAGGSVSGNTIYF
>TRBJ2-3|-|-|TRBV6-6
TGTGCCAGCAGTTACTCAGGCGGTTTTAGCACAGATACGCAGTATTTT
CASSYSGGFSTDTQYF
>TRBJ1-1|-|-|TRBV20-1
TGCAGTGCCGGGGGGAAGACTGAAGCTTTCTTT
CSAGGKTEAFF
>TRBJ1-5|-|-|TRBV23-1
TGCGCCAGCAGTCATGGGGGGTCCGGTCAGCCCCAGCATTTT
CASSHGGSGQPQHF
>TRBJ2-5|-|TRBD2|TRBV18
TGTGCCAGCTCACCGTACCTAGCGGCCCAAGAGACCCAGTACTTC
CASSPYLAAQETQYF
>TRBJ2-7|-|TRBD1|TRBV5-1
TGCGCCAGCAGCTCCCTAGGGACAGGCTACGAGCAGTACTTC
CASSSLGTGYEQYF
>TRBJ2-7|-|-|TRBV7-2
TGTGCCAGCAGTTATCTCCTAGGGTACTACGAGCAGTACTTC
CASSYLLGYYEQYF
>TRBJ2-1|-|-|TRBV7-9
TGTGCCAGCAGCCTACTCAGGGTGACTTACAATGAGCAGTTCTTC
CASSLLRVTYNEQFF
>TRBJ2-7|-|TRBD2|TRBV5-1
TGCGCCAGCAGCTTGACTAGCGGGAGCGAGCAGTACTTC
CASSLTSGSEQYF
>TRBJ1-2|-|-|TRBV6-5
TGTGCCAGCAGTTACATGCAGGGTGGCTACACCTTC
CASSYMQGGYTF
>TRBJ1-5|-|TRBD1|TRBV4-2
TGTGCCAGCAGCCAAGATCCCGGGACAGCCGATCAACCCCAGCATTTT
CASSQDPGTADQPQHF
>TRBJ1-3|-|TRBD1|TRBV5-1
TGCGCCAGCAGCTATGGACAGGCTACTGGAAACACCATATATTTT
CASSYGQATGNTIYF
>TRBJ2-7|-|-|TRBV19
TGTGCCAGTAGTATTCGGTCTGATAGCTCCTACGAGCAGTACTTC
CASSIRSDSSYEQYF
>TRBJ2-2|-|-|TRBV7-9
TGTGCCAGCAGCTTAGGACCGATCACCGGGGAGCTGTTTTTT
CASSLGPITGELFF
>TRBJ2-1|-|TRBD2|TRBV5-1
TGCGCCAGCAGCTTGGGTGGGACTAGCGGATCCAATGAGCAGTTCTTC
CASSLGGTSGSNEQFF
>TRBJ2-1|-|TRBD2|TRBV6-1
TGTGCCAGCAGTGTAATAGCGGGAGACTACAATGAGCAGTTCTTC
CASSVIAGDYNEQFF
>TRBJ2-3|-|-|TRBV18
TGTGCCAGCTCACCACCCCCCACAGATACGCAGTATTTT
CASSPPPTDTQYF
>TRBJ1-5|medium-sized|-|TRBV7-9
TGTGCCAGCAGCTTAAAGGATGTGCGGCTACCAAGAAATCAGCCCCAGCATTTT
CASSLKDVRLPRNQPQHF
>TRBJ2-1|-|TRBD1|TRBV19
TGTGCCAGTAAATCGGGACAGGGGCCCTACAATGAGCAGTTCTTC
CASKSGQGPYNEQFF
>TRBJ2-7|few|-|TRBV7-8
TGTGCCAGCAGCCCACAGGAAGGGCCAACCTACGAGCAGTACTTC
CASSPQEGPTYEQYF
>TRBJ2-1|-|-|TRBV6-1
TGTGCCAGCAGTATACTAGCCCTCTACAATGAGCAGTTCTTC
CASSILALYNEQFF
>TRBJ2-1|-|TRBD2|TRBV7-2
TGTGCCAGCAGCTTAGTTAGCGGGAGGGCCCTCGATGAGCAGTTCTTC
CASSLVSGRALDEQFF
>TRBJ2-2|-|TRBD2|TRBV6-1
TGTGCCAGCAAGGGCGGGAGGTCGGGGACCGGGGAGCTGTTTTTT
CASKGGRSGTGELFF
>TRBJ1-4|-|-|TRBV18
TGTGCCAGCTCACCACGTGCTAATGAAAAACTGTTTTTT
CASSPRANEKLFF
>TRBJ1-3|-|-|TRBV15
TGTGCCACCAGCAGAGAAAAAACACCGAGCTCTGGAAACACCATATATTTT
CATSREKTPSSGNTIYF
>TRBJ2-7|once|-|TRBV2
TGTGCCAGCAGTGATTTGAGGACAGAGACCTACGAGCAGTACTTC
CASSDLRTETYEQYF
>TRBJ1-5|-|TRBD1|TRBV6-6
TGTGCCAGCAGTCAAGGGGACAGGGGTGTTAATCAGCCCCAGCATTTT
CASSQGDRGVNQPQHF
>TRBJ2-1|-|TRBD2|TRBV6-5
TGTGCCAGCAGCCGTAGCGGGAGCTCCTACAATGAGCAGTTCTTC
CASSRSGSSYNEQFF
>TRBJ2-7|-|TRBD2|TRBV9
TGTGCCAGCAGCGGAGCGGGAGCTCGGAACGAGCAGTACTTC
CASSGAGARNEQYF
>TRBJ2-5|-|-|TRBV12-5
TGTGCTAGTAGCAGGGTCCCGGGGACCCAGTACTTC
CASSRVPGTQYF
>TRBJ2-5|few|TRBD1|TRBV11-3
TGTGCCAGCAGCCCTGGACAGGGCAGCCAAGAGACCCAGTACTTC
CASSPGQGSQETQYF
>TRBJ2-6|-|-|TRBV10-3
TGTGCCATCAGTGAACAGGGATCTGGGGCCAACGTCCTGACTTTC
CAISEQGSGANVLTF
>TRBJ2-7|-|TRBD2|TRBV4-2
TGTGCCAGCAGCCAAGTCGCCCTAGCGGGAGCCGGTTACGAGCAGTACTTC
CASSQVALAGAGYEQYF
>TRBJ2-5|-|-|TRBV15
TGTGCCACCAGCAGCTGGATGGCGGAACAAGAGACCCAGTACTTC
CATSSWMAEQETQYF
>TRBJ1-4|-|TRBD1|TRBV12-5
TGTGCTAGTTCCGGGACAGGGGGGATCGCAACTAATGAAAAACTGTTTTTT
CASSGTGGIATNEKLFF